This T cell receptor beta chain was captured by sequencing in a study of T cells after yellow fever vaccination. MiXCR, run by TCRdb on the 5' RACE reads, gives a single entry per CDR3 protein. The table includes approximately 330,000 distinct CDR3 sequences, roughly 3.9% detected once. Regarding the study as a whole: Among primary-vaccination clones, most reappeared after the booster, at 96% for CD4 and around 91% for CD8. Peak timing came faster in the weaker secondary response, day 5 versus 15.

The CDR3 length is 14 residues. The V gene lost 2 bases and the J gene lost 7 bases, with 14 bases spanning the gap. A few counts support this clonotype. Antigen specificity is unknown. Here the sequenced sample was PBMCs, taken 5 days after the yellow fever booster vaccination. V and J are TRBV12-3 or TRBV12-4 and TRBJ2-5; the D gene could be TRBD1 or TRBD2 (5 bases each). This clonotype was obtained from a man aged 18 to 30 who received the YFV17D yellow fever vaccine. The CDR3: CASSLRMRGRTQYF. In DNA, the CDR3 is TGTGCCAGCAGTTTAAGGATGAGGGGCAGGACCCAGTACTTC.